This paragraph reports one T cell receptor beta chain. The target antigen is unknown. With 4 bases removed from V and 9 bases from J, the gap between germline ends came to 15 bases. Germline V gene lookup returns CDR1 SGDLS and CDR2 YYNGEE. CDR3 length: 13 residues. TCRdb recomputed calls from the reads with MiXCR, one row per CDR3 protein. The sample yields 380,000 or so distinct CDR3 sequences, about 35% seen once. This entry is derived from a study of T cell repertoires in cytomegalovirus infection. Study conclusions and caveats: HLA-C-restricted CMV-specific TCR beta clonotypes prevailed in the ex vivo response.

This receptor was obtained from a human donor in good health (CMV status not recorded). Some clones in this sample may be carry-over from other donors' samples. The genes are TRBV9 and TRBJ2-3, with D unclear. Sequenced material: cultured PBMCs, taken from culture after CMV antigen stimulation. This CDR3 reads CASSLSTFPTQYF. CDR3 sequence (DNA): TGTGCCAGCAGCCTATCGACTTTCCCCACGCAGTATTTT.